This T cell receptor (beta chain) came from a study of T cell responses to AZD1222 COVID-19 vaccine. General observations from the study: Sampling that yielded the repertoires occurred only after the peak T cell response. Two doses of AZD1222 preceded a rise in Spike-specific TCR breadth and depth.

A word on this clone: What it binds is not known.

Clones were sequenced by immunoSEQ multiplex PCR, and TCRdb holds only the in-frame ones, with some missing. The sample has more than 90,000 clones, 85% to 90% seen once. CDR1 and CDR2 (germline): MDHEN, SYDVKM. The CDR3 is 12 amino acids. The V end lost 6 bases, the J end lost 10 bases, and 13 bases lay between the germline ends. This clonotype originated in an adult who received the AZD1222 COVID-19 vaccine. V usage is TRBV28 and J usage is TRBJ2-1, with D perhaps matching TRBD2 (7 bases). Here the sequenced sample was peripheral blood, taken 28 days after the second AZD1222 dose. The CDR3 reads CASSPRGAEQFF. DNA for the CDR3: TGTGCCAGCAGCCCCCGGGGGGCCGAGCAGTTCTTC.